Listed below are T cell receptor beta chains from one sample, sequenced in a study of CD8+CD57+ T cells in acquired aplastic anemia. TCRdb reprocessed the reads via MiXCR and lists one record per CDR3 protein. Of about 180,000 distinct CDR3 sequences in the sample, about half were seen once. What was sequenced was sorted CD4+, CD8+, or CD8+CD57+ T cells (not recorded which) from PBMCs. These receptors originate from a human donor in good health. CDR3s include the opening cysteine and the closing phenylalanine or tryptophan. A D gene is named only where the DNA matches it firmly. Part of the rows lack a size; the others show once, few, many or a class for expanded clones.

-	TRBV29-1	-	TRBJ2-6	TGCAGCGTCGGAGGGGGGACTGGGGCCAACGTCCTGACTTTC	CSVGGGTGANVLTF
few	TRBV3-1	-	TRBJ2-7	TGTGCCGTTTCCCGGGGCACTCCCCGCCTAGGAGGAGAGCAGTACTTC	CAVSRGTPRLGGEQYF
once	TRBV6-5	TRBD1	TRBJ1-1	TGTGCCAGCAGTTACGGGGACAGGGGCACTGAAGCTTTCTTT	CASSYGDRGTEAFF
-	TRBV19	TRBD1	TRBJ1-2	TGTGCCAGTAGTAGAGGGACAGGATTTGGTGGTGGCTACACCTTC	CASSRGTGFGGGYTF
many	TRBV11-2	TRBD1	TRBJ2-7	TGTGCCAGCAGCTTAATCGGGACAGGCAGCTCCTACGAGCAGTACTTC	CASSLIGTGSSYEQYF
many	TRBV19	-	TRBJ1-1	TGTGCCAGTAGTCACCACCAAGGGAGGGGCTCCCCTGAAGCTTTCTTT	CASSHHQGRGSPEAFF
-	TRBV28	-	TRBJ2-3	TGTGCCAGCAGTCCGGCGGGGACCGGAGGAGGTACGCAGTATTTT	CASSPAGTGGGTQYF
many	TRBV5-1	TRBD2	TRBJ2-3	TGCGCCAGCAGCTATAGCGGGAGGACAGATACGCAGTATTTT	CASSYSGRTDTQYF
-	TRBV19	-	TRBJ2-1	TGTGCCAGTAGTATGGTGATCTCCTACAATGAGCAGTTCTTC	CASSMVISYNEQFF
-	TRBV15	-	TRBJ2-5	TGTGCCACCAGCGATCGGAAGGGATGGGAGACCCAGTACTTC	CATSDRKGWETQYF
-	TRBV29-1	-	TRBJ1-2	TGCAGCGGGGGCGGCACTCCTAACTATGGCTACACCTTC	CSGGGTPNYGYTF
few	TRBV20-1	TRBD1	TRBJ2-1	TGCAGTGTTCGACGGGACAGCCAGTTCTTC	CSVRRDSQFF
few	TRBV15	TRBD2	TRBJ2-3	TGTGCCACCAGCAGAGAAGCGGGGGCGAAAGATACGCAGTATTTT	CATSREAGAKDTQYF
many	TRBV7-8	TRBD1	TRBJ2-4	TGTGCCAGCAGCCTATCCGGGACAGTAAAAAACATTCAGTACTTC	CASSLSGTVKNIQYF
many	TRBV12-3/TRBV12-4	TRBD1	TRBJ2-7	TGTGCCAGCAGTTCTAACAGGGGCTCCTACGAGCAGTACTTC	CASSSNRGSYEQYF
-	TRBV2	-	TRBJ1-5	TGTGCCAGCAGTGAGATGAATAGCAATCAGCCCCAGCATTTT	CASSEMNSNQPQHF
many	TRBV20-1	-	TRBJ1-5	TGCAGTGCCCTACCGGGCAGGGGAAAAGGGCAGCCCCAGCATTTT	CSALPGRGKGQPQHF
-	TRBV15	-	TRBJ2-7	TGTGCCACCAACAGAGGTAGGGACAACTCCTACGAGCAGTACTTC	CATNRGRDNSYEQYF
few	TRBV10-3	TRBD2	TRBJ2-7	TGTGCCATCATCACACAGCGGGAGGAACCCTACGAGCAGTACTTC	CAIITQREEPYEQYF
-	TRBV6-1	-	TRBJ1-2	TGTGCCAGTAAGCCCGGGGCCGGGAGTCGGTATGGCTACACCTTC	CASKPGAGSRYGYTF
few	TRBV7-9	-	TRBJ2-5	TGTGCCAGCAGCTTAGGCGCAGCCCAGTACTTC	CASSLGAAQYF
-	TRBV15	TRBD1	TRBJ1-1	TGTGCCACCAGCAGAGATCAAGGGGGCATGAACACTGAAGCTTTCTTT	CATSRDQGGMNTEAFF
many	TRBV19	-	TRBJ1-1	TGTGCCAGTAGAGTCAGGACAGTTATGAACACTGAAGCTTTCTTT	CASRVRTVMNTEAFF
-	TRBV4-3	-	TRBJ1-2	TGCGCCAGCAGCCAAACTCCTCGGGCACAGAAAATCTATGGCTACACCTTC	CASSQTPRAQKIYGYTF
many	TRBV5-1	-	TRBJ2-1	TGCGCCAGCAGCTTGACGGGGGCTAGGCGCAATGAGCAGTTCTTC	CASSLTGARRNEQFF
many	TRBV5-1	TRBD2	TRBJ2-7	TGCGCCAGCAGCGGCCGACTAGCGGGCGCCGGCTACGAGCAGTACTTC	CASSGRLAGAGYEQYF
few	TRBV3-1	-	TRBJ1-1	TGTGCCAGCAGCCAAAGGGAATCTTCTGAAGCTTTCTTT	CASSQRESSEAFF
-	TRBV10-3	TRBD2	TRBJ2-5	TGTGCCATCAGCGAGATAGCGGGAGTAATAGAGACCCAGTACTTC	CAISEIAGVIETQYF
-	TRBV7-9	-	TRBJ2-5	TGTGCCAGCAGCTTATCCCCAGGTTGGAAGACCCAGTACTTC	CASSLSPGWKTQYF
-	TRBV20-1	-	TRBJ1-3	TGCAGTGCCATACCGCCGGGGAACGGAAACACCATATATTTT	CSAIPPGNGNTIYF
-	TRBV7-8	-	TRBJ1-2	TGTGCCAGCAGCTTGGAGGTGTACTATGGCTACACCTTC	CASSLEVYYGYTF
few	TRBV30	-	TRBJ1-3	TGTGCCTGGAGTTATGACCGCTTGTCGTCTGGAAACACCATATATTTT	CAWSYDRLSSGNTIYF
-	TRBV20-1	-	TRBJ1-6	TGCAGTGCTAGAGATCTCGGGGAACCAGGTGATCTGAATTCACCCCTCCACTTT	CSARDLGEPGDLNSPLHF
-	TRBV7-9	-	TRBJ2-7	TGTGCCAGCAGCTTTGGTTCCGAGCAGTACTTC	CASSFGSEQYF
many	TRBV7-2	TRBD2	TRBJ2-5	TGTGCCAGCAGCTCGAGGCTAGCGGGAGGGCCTTACCAAGAGACCCAGTACTTC	CASSSRLAGGPYQETQYF
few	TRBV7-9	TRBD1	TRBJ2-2	TGTGCCAGCAGCCAACGACAGGGAATTACCGGGGAGCTGTTTTTT	CASSQRQGITGELFF
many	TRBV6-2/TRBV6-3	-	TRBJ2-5	TGTGCCAGCAGTTACGCCTGGGACGACCAAGAGACCCAGTACTTC	CASSYAWDDQETQYF
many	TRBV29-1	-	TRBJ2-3	TGCAGCGTTGCTACGACAGGTACAGATACGCAGTATTTT	CSVATTGTDTQYF
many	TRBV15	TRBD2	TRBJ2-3	TGTGCCACCAGCAGAGAAAAAAAGACTAGCGGAGGCACAGATACGCAGTATTTT	CATSREKKTSGGTDTQYF
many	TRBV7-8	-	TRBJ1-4	TGTGCCAGCAGCGGACCCCAAGGATATGAAAAACTGTTTTTT	CASSGPQGYEKLFF